Each of the 5 T cell receptor beta chains below was sequenced from the same sample in a study of T cells in Graves' hyperthyroidism and ophthalmopathy. Amplification yielded TCR beta CDR3 regions, with RNA transcripts as the source. The study used the HTBI primer set for a first-round RT-PCR of the TCR CDR3. TCRdb processed the multiplex PCR reads anew with MiXCR; each CDR3 protein has one entry. The data contain about 760,000 distinct CDR3 sequences, about a third of them singletons. Sequencing used blood. The origin of the receptors is a woman in her thirties or forties with Graves' hyperthyroidism.

The sample holds a few counts of this clonotype. The gene calls are TRBV5-6 and TRBJ1-1; D is ambiguous. The germline V gene encodes CDR1 SGHDT and CDR2 YYEEEE. V lost 4 bases and J 1 base, leaving 17 bases between the germline ends. This CDR3 is 16 amino acids long. CDR3 sequence: CASSPVPSIGNTEAFF. The CDR3, as DNA: TGTGCCAGCAGCCCGGTCCCCTCGATTGGGAACACTGAAGCTTTCTTT.

This clonotype has just a few counts. The J gene is TRBJ1-5, the V gene TRBV10-3; 7 bases agree with TRBD1. This CDR3 spans 14 amino acids. Germline CDR1 ENHRY, CDR2 SYGVKD. With 10 bases clipped from V and 3 bases from J, the junction kept 9 bases outside the gene matches. The CDR3 here is CASTGTAINQPQHF. Here the CDR3 DNA reads TGTGCCAGTACCGGGACAGCGATCAATCAGCCCCAGCATTTT.

This chain uses TRBV4-1 with TRBJ1-6; TRBD1 might be the D (5 bases). Between the trimmed V and J ends, which lost 0 bases and 7 bases, there was a span of 10 bases. The CDR3 has 15 amino acids. Germline CDR1 reads MGHRA; CDR2 reads YSYEKL. CDR3 bases: TGCGCCAGCAGCCAAGATGAGCAGGGCAATTCACCCCTCCACTTT. Protein product: CASSQDEQGNSPLHF.

This clonotype has at least ten counts. The chain carries TRBV11-2 and TRBJ2-7; no clear D gene. The CDR3 length is 13 residues. In germline, CDR1 is SGHAT, CDR2 FQNNGV. The germline V and J ends were trimmed by 3 bases and 2 bases, with 8 bases remaining between them. CDR3 region: CASSLGRPYEQYF. The CDR3 coding sequence is TGTGCCAGCAGCTTGGGCAGGCCCTACGAGCAGTACTTC.

This clonotype was recorded many times. The CDR3 here is CASSQLISNYGYTF. DNA of the CDR3: TGTGCCAGCAGCCAGCTTATTTCCAACTATGGCTACACCTTC. The V call is TRBV14, the J call TRBJ1-2; D unresolved. CDR3 length: 14 residues. Germline loops: CDR1 SGHDN, CDR2 FVKESK. V lost 3 bases and J lost 2, with 10 bases in between.